This TCR beta chain was recorded in a study of shared clonotypes between healthy human individuals. Study-level results: Researchers sampled only blood; tissue repertoires likely differ.

For this clone: The antigen is unknown.

The ends lost 3 bases at V and 3 bases at J; junction bases unmatched: 5. The germline CDR1 and CDR2 sequences are SSHAT and FNYEAQ (reference sequence). The CDR3 has 18 residues. Assay: immunoSEQ multiplex PCR; the TCRdb copy retains only in-frame clones and omits some. The sample has hundreds of thousands of clones, 74% seen once. This TCR was sampled from a woman in her thirties in good health. The chain uses TRBV7-7 and TRBJ2-1; 16 bases agree with TRBD2. Sequencing was done on a sample of memory CD4+ T cells sorted from blood. Specified subset: CD45RA-negative fraction. CDR3 residues: CASSFSGTSGRGYNEQFF. The DNA for the CDR3 is TGTGCCAGCAGCTTCTCCGGGACTAGCGGGAGGGGCTACAATGAGCAGTTCTTC.